The 24 T cell receptor beta chains below come from one sample, sequenced in a study of blood T cells in healthy people across ages. Next came a second PCR, run for about 7 to 11 cycles, which used a sample-barcoded 5' primer along with a J-beta primer mix. TCRdb used MiXCR to reprocess the 5' RACE reads, holding one entry per CDR3 protein. The sample includes around 1,000,000 distinct CDR3 sequences, almost 25% seen only once; the top ten take around 0.7%. These data are also associated with another study on T cells of mothers and their children.

Material for sequencing was blood. The receptors come from a girl aged 2-10 years in good health.

Notes on this clonotype: The junction departs from germline at one end; a sequencing error may be responsible. The chain uses TRBV6-1 and TRBJ1-2; D remains unclear. Germline V gene lookup returns CDR1 MNHNS and CDR2 SASEGT. The CDR3 loop spans 13 amino acids. CDR3 protein: CASRDNYGRPKHF. CDR3 coding DNA: TGTGCCAGCAGAGATAATTATGGACGGCCAAAGCATTTC.

The chain recombines TRBV7-9 with TRBJ2-5; D gene ambiguous. The J call is uncertain, as TRBJ2-1 better fits the DNA end. This CDR3 contains 14 residues. Germline CDR1 is SEHNR and CDR2 is FQNEAQ (reference sequence). This CDR3 reads CASSLQSVVGEQFF. The CDR3 DNA sequence: TGTGCCAGCAGCTTACAATCCGTCGTCGGGGAGCAGTTCTTC.

This clonotype was counted a few times. The chain is built from TRBV28 and TRBJ1-4; D is unresolved. The length of the CDR3 is 10 residues. Germline CDR1 and CDR2: MDHEN and SYDVKM. The V gene lost 7 bases and the J gene lost 7 bases, with 4 bases spanning the gap. CDR3 in amino acids: CASKSEKLFF. DNA for the CDR3: TGTGCCAGCAAAAGTGAAAAACTGTTTTTT. Drawing the rest from reference TRBV28 and TRBJ1-4, the complete variable domain is DVKVTQSSRYLVKRTGEKVFLECVQDMDHENMFWYRQDPGLGLRLIYFSYDVKMKEKGDIPEGYSVSREKKERFSLILESASTNQTSMYLCASKSEKLFFGSGTQLSVL.

A few counts support this clonotype. The chain combines TRBV6-1 with TRBJ1-2, with 8 bases that match TRBD1. Germline CDR1 reads MNHNS; CDR2 reads SASEGT. The CDR3 runs to 14 residues. Losses at the gene ends were 1 base for V and 8 bases for J; bases not matched to a gene: 6. CDR3 sequence: CASSEGGTGIGYTF. The DNA of the CDR3 is TGTGCCAGCAGTGAAGGGGGGACAGGTATCGGCTACACCTTC.

This clonotype appeared a few times. This sequence joins TRBV5-1 and TRBJ1-1, with D hard to call. The CDR3 totals 16 residues. V lost 0 bases, J lost 1 base, and 13 bases lay in between. Germline V gene data show CDR1 as SGHRS and CDR2 as YFSETQ. The DNA of the CDR3 is TGCGCCAGCAGCTTGGGTCGTCTGGGCCCGAACACTGAAGCTTTCTTT. This gives the protein CASSLGRLGPNTEAFF.

This clonotype was detected many times. The CDR3 DNA reads as TGTGCCAGCGCCCGGGCTACCGGAGAGACCCAGTACTTC. Protein product: CASARATGETQYF. The chain combines TRBV27 with TRBJ2-5; D uncertain. V was clipped by 8 bases and J by 4 bases, with 14 bases between them. From germline, CDR1 is MNHEY and CDR2 SMNVEV (reference sequence). The CDR3 covers 13 residues.

This clonotype was observed a few times. The chain carries TRBV10-3 and TRBJ2-7; tentatively, D is TRBD2 (6 bases). The CDR3 is 14 residues long. Germline CDR1 ENHRY, CDR2 SYGVKD. V dropped 8 bases and J dropped 3 bases, with 17 bases sitting between them. The CDR3 loop reads CAIAGTSSDYEQYF. CDR3 DNA sequence: TGTGCCATCGCCGGCACTAGCTCCGACTACGAGCAGTACTTC.

Remarks on this clonotype: A junction boundary mismatches the germline segment, possibly from a read error. The rearrangement joins TRBV6-2 or TRBV6-3 to TRBJ1-5; D remains ambiguous. The germline V gene encodes CDR1 MNHEY and CDR2 SVGEGT. This CDR3 has 14 residues. The DNA of the CDR3 is TGTGCCAGCACCAGAAATTTGGGCAATCAGCCCCAGCTTTTT. Translation gives CASTRNLGNQPQLF.

This clonotype was seen many times. This sequence joins TRBV5-5 and TRBJ2-1; D assignment may be TRBD1 or TRBD2 (5 bases each). The germline gives CDR1 SGHKS, CDR2 YYEKEE (reference sequence). The germline V and J ends were trimmed by 0 bases and 12 bases, with 19 bases remaining between them. The CDR3 spans 15 residues. This chain's CDR3 is CASSLVEGKAFGQFF. The CDR3 region has the DNA TGTGCCAGCAGCTTGGTTGAGGGGAAAGCGTTCGGGCAGTTCTTC.

The DNA of the CDR3 is TGTGCCAGTTCCCTTGTGGGGGCAGGTGAAAAACTGTTTTTT. Its translation: CASSLVGAGEKLFF. The chain employs TRBV7-2 and TRBJ1-4; D might be TRBD1 (6 bases). Germline CDR1 is SGHTA and CDR2 is FQGNSA. Trimming shortened V by 9 bases and J by 7 bases, and 18 bases separated the two germline ends. CDR3 size: 14 residues.

This clonotype came up many times. This chain links TRBV7-2 with TRBJ2-3; TRBD2 matches at 10 bases. The length of the CDR3 is 15 residues. With V trimmed by 6 bases and J by 2 bases, 5 bases remained unmatched. CDR1 SGHTA and CDR2 FQGNSA come from the germline V gene. CDR3 nucleotides: TGTGCCAGCAGATGGACTAGCGGACTCACAGATACGCAGTATTTT. Protein product: CASRWTSGLTDTQYF. The whole variable domain, filled in from reference TRBV7-2 and TRBJ2-3, reads GAGVSQSPSNKVTEKGKDVELRCDPISGHTALYWYRQSLGQGLEFLIYFQGNSAPDKSGLPSDRFSAERTGGSVSTLTIQRTQQEDSAVYLCASRWTSGLTDTQYFGPGTRLTVL.

The rearrangement uses TRBV12-3 or TRBV12-4 and TRBJ1-5; tentatively, D is TRBD1 (5 bases). The CDR3 runs 12 residues. V dropped 3 bases and J dropped 12 bases, with 12 bases sitting between them. Here the CDR3 reads CASSFGGRVQHF. CDR3 in DNA: TGTGCCAGCAGTTTTGGGGGACGCGTCCAGCATTTT.

This clonotype was recorded a few times. The chain combines TRBV10-3 with TRBJ1-1; D ambiguous. The CDR3 runs to 11 residues. Looked up from germline, CDR1 is ENHRY and CDR2 is SYGVKD. V lost 2 bases to trimming and J lost 6 bases, with 4 bases between them. CDR3 residues: CAISEQAEAFF. The CDR3 nucleotides are TGTGCCATCAGTGAGCAGGCTGAAGCTTTCTTT.

This clonotype was picked up a small number of times. The V and J genes are TRBV5-1 and TRBJ1-2; TRBD1 is a possible D gene (5 bases). This CDR3 has 18 residues. The germline V and J ends were trimmed by 0 bases and 0 bases, with 18 bases remaining between them. Germline V gene lookup returns CDR1 SGHRS and CDR2 YFSETQ. The CDR3 bases are TGCGCCAGCAGCTTGGCCGTGACGACCGGGACGCCTAACTATGGCTACACCTTC. It yields the protein CASSLAVTTGTPNYGYTF. Full variable domain (missing parts from reference TRBV5-1 and TRBJ1-2): KAGVTQTPRYLIKTRGQQVTLSCSPISGHRSVSWYQQTPGQGLQFLFEYFSETQRNKGNFPGRFSGRQFSNSRSEMNVSTLELGDSALYLCASSLAVTTGTPNYGYTFGSGTRLTVV.

The V and J genes are TRBV10-3 and TRBJ2-3, with D unclear. CDR3 length equals 11 residues. Per germline, CDR1 ENHRY and CDR2 SYGVKD. V dropped 7 bases and J dropped 6 bases, with 8 bases sitting between them. The CDR3 loop is CAITGGDTQYF. CDR3 coding DNA: TGTGCCATCACCGGCGGTGATACGCAGTATTTT.

The gene calls are TRBV5-6 and TRBJ1-5; D is unclear. In germline, CDR1 is SGHDT, CDR2 YYEEEE. Trimming pared 2 bases from V and 0 bases from J, leaving 6 bases between. The CDR3 runs to 14 residues. CDR3 DNA: TGTGCCAGCAGCTTAAGGACTAGCAATCAGCCCCAGCATTTT. Protein sequence: CASSLRTSNQPQHF.

V and J are TRBV27 and TRBJ2-2, with a tentative D call TRBD2 (5 bases). The CDR3 totals 17 residues. Germline CDR1 and CDR2: MNHEY and SMNVEV (reference sequence). Trimming removed 1 base from V and 2 bases from J, with 14 bases in between. In DNA, the CDR3 is TGTGCCAGCAGTTTATTATCCAGCGGAACAAACACCGGGGAGCTGTTTTTT. Translated, it gives CASSLLSSGTNTGELFF.

This clonotype was detected only a few times. This chain connects TRBV4-1 to TRBJ1-5; D is undetermined. Germline V gene lookup returns CDR1 MGHRA and CDR2 YSYEKL. This CDR3 has 15 amino acids. V dropped 3 bases and J dropped 1 base, with 10 bases sitting between them. CDR3 bases: TGCGCCAGCAGCCAGCCCGCACGGAGCAATCAGCCCCAGCATTTT. It yields the protein CASSQPARSNQPQHF.

This clonotype was observed once. This sequence joins TRBV6-1 and TRBJ1-2; no clear D. Trimming removed 6 bases from V and 2 bases from J, with 25 bases in between. The germline V gene encodes CDR1 MNHNS and CDR2 SASEGT. The CDR3 is 18 amino acids. The CDR3 DNA is TGTGCCAGCAGGGGGTATTATTCCTTTGAGGGATCCAACTATGGCTACACCTTC. This codes for CASRGYYSFEGSNYGYTF.

This clonotype was found a few times. V gene TRBV5-6 combines with J gene TRBJ2-1; D possibly matches TRBD1 or TRBD2 (5 bases each). The germline gives CDR1 SGHDT, CDR2 YYEEEE. V was cut by 4 bases and J by 6 bases, with 11 bases left in between. This CDR3 spans 13 amino acids. The CDR3 DNA reads as TGTGCCAGCAGCACCGGGGCGATCAATGAGCAGTTCTTC. It specifies CASSTGAINEQFF.

This clonotype has just a few counts. The rearrangement links TRBV7-2 to TRBJ2-2; D might be TRBD1 (6 bases). The germline V gene has CDR1 SGHTA and CDR2 FQGNSA. The CDR3 loop spans 12 amino acids. V lost 7 bases to trimming and J lost 7 bases, with 10 bases between them. CDR3 loop: CASTPGVGELFF. The CDR3 DNA reads TGTGCCAGCACCCCAGGGGTCGGGGAGCTGTTTTTT.

This clonotype was counted a few times. V and J are TRBV6-2 or TRBV6-3 and TRBJ2-3; TRBD1 agrees at 7 bases. This CDR3 contains 12 residues. V trimming: 8 bases; J trimming: 3 bases; junction bases outside the gene matches: 2. Germline CDR1 MNHEY, CDR2 SVGEGT. This chain's CDR3 is CASGDRTDTQYF. In nucleotides, the CDR3 is TGTGCCAGCGGGGACAGAACAGATACGCAGTATTTT.

V gene TRBV12-3 or TRBV12-4 combines with J gene TRBJ2-7; 8 bases line up with TRBD2. CDR3 size: 18 residues. Germline trimming cut 1 base from V and 0 bases from J; bases unmatched to any gene: 11. The CDR3 sequence is CASSLGEELAAVSYEQYF. CDR3 sequence (DNA): TGTGCCAGCAGTTTAGGCGAGGAACTAGCGGCTGTCTCCTACGAGCAGTACTTC.

V is TRBV4-2 and J is TRBJ2-2; D is ambiguous. CDR1 is LGHNA, CDR2 YNFKEQ, per germline. The CDR3 has 11 residues. Deletions cut 3 bases from V and 8 bases from J, with 4 bases between. Here the CDR3 DNA reads TGTGCCAGCAGCCAGCAAGGGGAGCTGTTTTTT. Its protein is CASSQQGELFF.